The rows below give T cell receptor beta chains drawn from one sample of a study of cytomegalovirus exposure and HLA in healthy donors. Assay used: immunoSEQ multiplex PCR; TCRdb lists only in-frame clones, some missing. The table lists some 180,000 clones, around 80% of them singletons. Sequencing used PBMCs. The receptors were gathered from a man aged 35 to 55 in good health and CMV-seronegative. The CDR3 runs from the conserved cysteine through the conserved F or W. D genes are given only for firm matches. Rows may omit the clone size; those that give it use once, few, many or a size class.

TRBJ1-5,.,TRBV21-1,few,TGTGCCAGCAGCAGAGGGACATCTAGCAATCAGCCCCAGCATTTT,CASSRGTSSNQPQHF
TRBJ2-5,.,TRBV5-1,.,TGCGCCAGCAGCTTGGCCGTTGGGGGGGCCAGAGAGACCCAGTACTTC,CASSLAVGGARETQYF
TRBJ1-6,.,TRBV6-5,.,TGTGCCAGCACCCCTACAGGGTTCAATTCACCCCTCCACTTT,CASTPTGFNSPLHF
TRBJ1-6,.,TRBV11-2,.,TGTGCCAGCAGCGCTACAGGGTTCAATTCACCCCTCCACTTT,CASSATGFNSPLHF
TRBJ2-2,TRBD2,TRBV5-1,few,TGCGCCAGCAGCTTGGGGCCAGCGGGGGAAACCGGGGAGCTGTTTTTT,CASSLGPAGETGELFF
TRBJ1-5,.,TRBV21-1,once,TGTGCCAGCAGCAAACTTATGGGGGCAAGGCAGCCCCAGCATTTT,CASSKLMGARQPQHF
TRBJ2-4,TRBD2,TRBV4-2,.,TGTGCCAGCAGCCACGGACTAGAAAACATTCAGTACTTC,CASSHGLENIQYF
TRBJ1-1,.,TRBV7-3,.,TGTGCCAGCAGCTTAGGAGGGTTGAACACTGAAGCTTTCTTT,CASSLGGLNTEAFF
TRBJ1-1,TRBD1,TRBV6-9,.,TGTGCCAGCACCCAGGACAGGGGGCGTTTCGGGAACACTGAAGCTTTCTTT,CASTQDRGRFGNTEAFF
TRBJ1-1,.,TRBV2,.,TGTGCCAGCAGTGATCCCCCCCGGGAAGCTTTCTTT,CASSDPPREAFF
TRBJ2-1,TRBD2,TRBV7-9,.,TGTGCCAGCACGGGGGGGGCCAGCTCCTACAATGAGCAGTTCTTC,CASTGGASSYNEQFF
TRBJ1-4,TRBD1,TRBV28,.,TGTGCCAGCAGTTTCCGCTCAGGGGGTGTTGAAAAACTGTTTTTT,CASSFRSGGVEKLFF
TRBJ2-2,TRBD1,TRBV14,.,TGTGCCAGCAGCCCGCAGGGGGCGCGTCACACCGGGGAGCTGTTTTTT,CASSPQGARHTGELFF
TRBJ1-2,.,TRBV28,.,TGTGCCGAGCGGGGGCCCTATGGCTACACCTTC,CAERGPYGYTF
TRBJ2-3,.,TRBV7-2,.,TGTGCCAGCAGCTTATCAGGGGGCACAGATACGCAGTATTTT,CASSLSGGTDTQYF
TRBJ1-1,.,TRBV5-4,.,TGTGCCAGCAGCTTATTCGCAGGGTACGGTGAAGCTTTCTTT,CASSLFAGYGEAFF
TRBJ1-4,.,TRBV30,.,TGTGCCTGGAGTGTAGGAGGGGAAAAACTGTTTTTT,CAWSVGGEKLFF
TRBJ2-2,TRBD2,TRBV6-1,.,TGTGCCAGCAGTGGGGGTACTAGCGGGGTCACCGGGGAGCTGTTTTTT,CASSGGTSGVTGELFF
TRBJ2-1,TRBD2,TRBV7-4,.,TGTGCCAGCAGCCAAGAAAGCGGGAGCTCCTACAATGAGCAGTTCTTC,CASSQESGSSYNEQFF
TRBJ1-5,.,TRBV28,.,TGTGCCAGCAGTGACTTTAATCAGCCCCAGCATTTT,CASSDFNQPQHF
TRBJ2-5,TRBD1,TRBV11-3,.,TGTGCCAGCAGCTTTAGATCAGGGGACAGGGCGTACTTC,CASSFRSGDRAYF
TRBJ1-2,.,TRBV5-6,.,TGTGCCAGCAGCTTGGGGCAGTCCCGCTACACCTTC,CASSLGQSRYTF
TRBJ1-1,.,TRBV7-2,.,TGTGCCAGCAGCCCAAGTCGGAGGTCCACTGAAGCTTTCTTT,CASSPSRRSTEAFF
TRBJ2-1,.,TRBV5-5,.,TGTGCCAGCAGCTTGGGCCCCCCCAGTGAGCAGTTCTTC,CASSLGPPSEQFF
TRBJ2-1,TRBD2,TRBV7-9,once,TGTGCCAGCAGCTTAGGGAGCGGGAGGGCCGACAATGAGCAGTTCTTC,CASSLGSGRADNEQFF
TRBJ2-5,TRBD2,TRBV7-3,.,TGTGCCAGCGTTAAGCGGGAGAGGGAGACCCAGTACTTC,CASVKRERETQYF
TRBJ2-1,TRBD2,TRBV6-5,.,TGTGCCAGCAGTTTACTAGCGGGAGCAGGAAATGAGCAGTTCTTC,CASSLLAGAGNEQFF
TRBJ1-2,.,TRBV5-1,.,TGCGCCAGCAGCTTGGTGGAGACCGGGTCGTATGGCTACACCTTC,CASSLVETGSYGYTF
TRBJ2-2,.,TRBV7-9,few,TGTGCCAGCAGCTTGGAATCTAGGAACACCGGGGAGCTGTTTTTT,CASSLESRNTGELFF
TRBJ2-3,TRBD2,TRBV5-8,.,TGTGCCAGCAGCTTGGAGCTAGCGGGAGATACGCAGTATTTT,CASSLELAGDTQYF
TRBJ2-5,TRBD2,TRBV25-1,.,TGTGCCAGCAGTGTCCACTTACTAGCGGGGGTACAAGAGACCCAGTACTTC,CASSVHLLAGVQETQYF
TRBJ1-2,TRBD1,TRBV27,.,TGTGCCAGCAGTCCTCTGGGACAGAACTATGGCTACACCTTC,CASSPLGQNYGYTF
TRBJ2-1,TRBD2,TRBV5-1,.,TGCGCCAGCAGCGCGACTAGCGGGGTACTCTGGGGGCAGTTCTTC,CASSATSGVLWGQFF
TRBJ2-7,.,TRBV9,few,TGTGCCAGCAGCGTTTGGGGGGGGGCCGGTGAGCAGTACTTC,CASSVWGGAGEQYF
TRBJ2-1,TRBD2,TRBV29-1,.,TGCAGCGTACTCGAGCGGGGGGGCCTGGATGAGCAGTTCTTC,CSVLERGGLDEQFF
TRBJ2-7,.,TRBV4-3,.,TGCGCCAGCAGCCAAGTATTAGGGGATAGCTACGAGCAGTACTTC,CASSQVLGDSYEQYF
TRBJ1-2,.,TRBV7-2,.,TGTGCCAGCAGCTCCGGGACACTTCGAACCTACACCTTC,CASSSGTLRTYTF
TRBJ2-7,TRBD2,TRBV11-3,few,TGTGCCAGCAGCTTTGCAGCGGGGGGCCCCTACGAGCAGTACTTC,CASSFAAGGPYEQYF
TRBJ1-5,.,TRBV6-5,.,TGTGCCAGCAGCTTACAGGGAACTAGCAATCAGCCCCAGCATTTT,CASSLQGTSNQPQHF
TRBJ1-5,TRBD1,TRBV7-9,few,TGTGCCAGCAGCTTAGAGGGGGCTCAGCCCCAGCATTTT,CASSLEGAQPQHF
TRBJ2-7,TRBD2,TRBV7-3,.,TGTGCCAGCAGCTTCGGTGGCGGGGGGAACGAGCAGTACTTC,CASSFGGGGNEQYF
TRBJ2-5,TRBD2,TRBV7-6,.,TGTGCCAGCAGCGACTCCTCACTAGCGGGGAGGGAGACCCAGTACTTC,CASSDSSLAGRETQYF
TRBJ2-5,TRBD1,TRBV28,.,TGTGCCAGCAGTCTAGGACAGGGGGTAGTGTACTTC,CASSLGQGVVYF
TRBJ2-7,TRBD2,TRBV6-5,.,TGTGCCAGCAGTTACCACCTAGCGGGTGCCTCCTACGAGCAGTACTTC,CASSYHLAGASYEQYF
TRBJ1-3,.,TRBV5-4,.,TGTGCCAGCAGCTTGCGCCAGGAAGACACCATATATTTT,CASSLRQEDTIYF
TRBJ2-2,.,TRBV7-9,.,TGTGCCAGCAGCGCCCCCCGAGTAGAGGCCAGGGACACCGGGGAGCTGTTTTTT,CASSAPRVEARDTGELFF
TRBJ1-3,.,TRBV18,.,TGTGCCAGCTCACTAACCCCTGAACAGAGCCCTTCTGGAAACACCATATATTTT,CASSLTPEQSPSGNTIYF
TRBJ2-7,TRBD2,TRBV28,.,TGTGCCAGCACACCCGGGACTAGCGGGATAAAGCAGTACTTC,CASTPGTSGIKQYF
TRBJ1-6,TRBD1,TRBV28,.,TGTGCCAGCAGTTCAGGGGGGTCCTATAATTCACCCCTCCACTTT,CASSSGGSYNSPLHF
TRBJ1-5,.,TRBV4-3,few,TGCGCCAGCAGCCGTACGTTCGGGAATCAGCCCCAGCATTTT,CASSRTFGNQPQHF
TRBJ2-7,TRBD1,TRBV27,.,TGTGCCAGCAGTTTTAACAGGGGATACGAGCAGTACTTC,CASSFNRGYEQYF
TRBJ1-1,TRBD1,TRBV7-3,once,TGTGCCAGCAGCTTAACGTCGGGACAGGCTAACACTGAAGCTTTCTTT,CASSLTSGQANTEAFF
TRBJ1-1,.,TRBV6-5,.,TGTGCCAGCAAAATGACACAGAACACTGAAGCTTTCTTT,CASKMTQNTEAFF
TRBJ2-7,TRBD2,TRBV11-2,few,TGTGCCAGCAGCCCGGGACTAGCGGGATACGAGCAGTACTTC,CASSPGLAGYEQYF
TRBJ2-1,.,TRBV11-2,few,TGTGCCAGCAGGCCAACCGCTACAGGGTCCAATGAGCAGTTCTTC,CASRPTATGSNEQFF
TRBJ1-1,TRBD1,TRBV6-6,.,TGTGCCAGCAGTTTGGACAGGGTTAACACTGAAGCTTTCTTT,CASSLDRVNTEAFF